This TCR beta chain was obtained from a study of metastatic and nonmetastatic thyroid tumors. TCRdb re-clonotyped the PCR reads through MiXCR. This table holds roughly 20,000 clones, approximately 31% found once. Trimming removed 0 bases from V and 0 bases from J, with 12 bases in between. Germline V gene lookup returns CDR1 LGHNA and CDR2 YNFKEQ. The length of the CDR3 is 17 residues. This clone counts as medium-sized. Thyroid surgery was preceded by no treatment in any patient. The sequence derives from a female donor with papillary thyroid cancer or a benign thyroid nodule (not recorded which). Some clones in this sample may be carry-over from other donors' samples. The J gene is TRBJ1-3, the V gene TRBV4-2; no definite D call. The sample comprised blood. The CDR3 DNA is TGTGCCAGCAGCCAAGATCCCGGACGAAGCTCTGGAAACACCATATATTTT. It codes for CASSQDPGRSSGNTIYF.